The present T cell receptor (beta chain) was sequenced within a study of cytomegalovirus exposure and HLA in healthy donors. The study ran its PCR with 60 Vbeta and 13 Jbeta primers. Repertoires were generated with immunoSEQ multiplex PCR, while TCRdb's copy carries only in-frame clones and drops some. The data contain approximately 140,000 clones, around four fifths of them singletons. The sequenced sample was PBMCs. The source of this sequence is a woman aged 40-49 years in good health and CMV-seropositive.

Written as DNA, the CDR3 is TGTGCCAGCAGCTGGCTCCCGCCAGGGGCAAACACTGAAGCTTTCTTT. Its translation: CASSWLPPGANTEAFF. The chain employs TRBV5-8 and TRBJ1-1; TRBD1 is a possible D gene (6 bases). The V end was cut by 3 bases, the J end by 2 bases, with 17 bases between. The CDR3 runs to 16 residues. Germline V CDR1 and CDR2: SGHTS, YDEGEE.